This TCR beta chain was recorded in a study of vaccination and CD4 T cells after COVID-19 (dated by TCRdb to the early 2020s). In the study overall: The convalescent cohort included six males and four females, with two Hispanic individuals, seven Caucasians, two Asians and one multiracial person. Participants got two doses of the Pfizer-BioNTech BNT162b2 vaccine (n=8) or two doses of the Moderna mRNA-1273 vaccine (n=2). For stimulating the cultures, overlapping spike peptide pools were used, derived from SARS-CoV-2 as well as from the common cold coronaviruses HCoV-NL63, HCoV-OC43 and HCoV-229E. The time from the second vaccine dose to post-vaccine blood sampling had a median of roughly 72 days and ranged from about 12 to 250 days. At the TCR clonotype level, an earlier paper using these donors assessed memory CD4+ T cell crossreactivity between SARS-CoV-2 and common cold coronavirus spike proteins. The spike-specific CD4+ TCR repertoire was compared before and after mRNA vaccination in over nine COVID-19 convalescent patients and a handful of infection-naive healthy vaccine recipients. Post-COVID blood samples were collected from convalescent patients a median of roughly 100 days after diagnosis, with a range of roughly 30 to 170 days. In control cultures, a CEFX viral epitope pool was used as positive control, an HIV-1 Nef peptide pool was used as negative control, or no peptide was added.

From a lookup of the germline V gene (reference sequence), CDR1 and CDR2 are SEHNR and FQNEAQ. The germline V and J ends show losses of 5 bases and 0 bases respectively, and no gene match explains 9 bases of the junction. The CDR3 numbers 17 residues from cysteine through phenylalanine. Here the CDR3 DNA is all that survives: 51 bases in frame from base 1. Receptor amplification or capture employed PCR. DNA from cultured CD4+ T cells was subjected to TCR sequencing with the Oncomine TCR Beta short-read assay at the Johns Hopkins FTIC core. The QIAamp micro DNA kit was used to extract genomic DNA from the cultured CD4+ T cells. The Oncomine TCR Beta libraries from cultured CD4+ T cells were pooled using unique dual indexes and then sequenced on an Illumina iSeq 100. In the source study's methods: Non-productive sequences were filtered out, and CDR3s that did not start with C, did not end with F or W, or were shorter than 7 amino acids were discarded. Antigen-specific clonotypes were identified using the MANAFEST web application through comparison of peptide-stimulated wells with reference and other culture wells. To be called positive, a clone needed an FDR below 0.05, an odds ratio above 5, and a productive frequency above 0.1% in at least two of three replicate wells. Clonotypes that were significantly expanded in both SARS-CoV-2 spike wells and at least one common cold coronavirus spike condition were defined as cross-reactive. Similarity between CDR3 sequences was evaluated in R version 3.6.1 using Levenshtein distances (stringdist) and unrooted phylogenetic trees (ape). TCRdb reprocessing: public reads trimmed at Q25 with fastp, clones called with MiXCR, in-frame beta chains kept. For every CDR3 protein sequence, its rows merge into one entry that carries the most common genes and DNA. TCRdb, rather than the study authors, made the V and J calls. Within this sample are roughly 3,400 distinct CDR3 sequences, with 20% to 30% of them counted one time only. 20% to 30% of the sample comes from the top ten.

The treatment or condition label, read with the paper, signifies: approximately nine-day PBMC culture with coronavirus spike peptide pools or control peptides (ViraFEST assay). CD4+ T cells from unexposed donors were collected before the COVID-19 pandemic (2011-2018). To expand antigen-specific T cells with peptide pools and then pick out the expanded clonotypes through TCR sequencing, the study relied on the ViraFEST assay. About 1.8 million PBMCs per well were cultured in IMDM with approximately 5.2% human AB serum and approximately 10 IU/ml IL-2, plus 10 ug/ml peptide pools. Half of the culture medium was replaced with fresh IL-2-containing medium on days 3 and 7. After approximately 11 days of culture, CD4+ T cells were isolated by negative selection with the EasySep CD4+ T cell isolation kit. As cell number allowed, CD4+ T cells from unexposed donors were tested for reactivity to SARS-CoV-2 S and N and to four common cold coronavirus spike pools. Ficoll-Paque Plus gradient centrifugation was used to isolate PBMCs from whole blood, and the isolated PBMCs were then either used fresh or cryopreserved at -140C. In general, triplicate wells were set up for every culture condition. The leukapheresis product for the unexposed donors was obtained through commercial purchase.

Concerning this clonotype itself: It lacks a known antigen. One base away there is no much larger clone; base qualities are not given.

Beyond this particular receptor, the publication reports: Relatively few convalescent patients were included in the study, and early timepoints after natural infection were not analyzed. Although the median number of SARS-CoV-2-reactive clonotypes went up from around 19 after infection to 35 to 40 after vaccination, the increase was not significant. In convalescent patients, a median around 90% of post-vaccine SARS-CoV-2-reactive clones were detected only after vaccination, suggesting vaccine-specific priming. In convalescent patients, nearly all vaccine-specific clones (304 of 307) were found to be mono-reactive for SARS-CoV-2 spike rather than cross-reactive with common cold coronaviruses.

The rearrangement joined TRBV7-9 to TRBJ2-7, and 11 bases in between align with TRBD2. Sample: CD4+ T cells from blood, cultured in vitro. The receptor was isolated from a human donor in good health. The DNA sequence follows: TGTGCCAGCAGCCCACTTTCCGGGACTAGCGGCTCCTACGAGCAGTACTTC. Translation gives CASSPLSGTSGSYEQYF.